Shown below are 23 T cell receptor beta chains from a single sample sequenced in a study of monozygotic twins with inflammatory bowel disease (dated by TCRdb to about 2019). Preparation of the library involved 5' RACE. The run used an Illumina HiSeq 2500. With the reads reprocessed by TCRdb, a single entry stands for each CDR3 protein sequence and no DNA is reported. This sample's clone table shows around 370,000 distinct CDR3 sequences. The top ten constitute approximately 2.4% of the sample. Sequenced input: blood. All receptors come from a human donor with ulcerative colitis or Crohn's disease, or a healthy co-twin of an affected twin (not recorded which).

The gene calls are TRBV5-1 and TRBJ2-5; TCRdb outputs TRBD2, but without DNA this stays unchecked. The V gene's germline CDR1 is SGHRS and CDR2 YFSETQ. This CDR3 region has 18 residues. The CDR3 is CASSLGYTSGGFFGTQYF.

The V gene is TRBV18, the J gene TRBJ2-1. The CDR3 totals 15 residues. Germline lookup yields CDR1 KGHSH and CDR2 LQKENI. CDR3: CASSPRSHAYNEQFF.

The chain carries TRBV30 and TRBJ2-7; TCRdb proposes TRBD1, but this gene call is untestable without DNA. CDR1 and CDR2 from the germline V gene are GTSNPN and SVGIG (reference sequence). The CDR3 is 13 amino acids. The CDR3 region is CAWSTGIRYEQYF.

The chain uses TRBV5-1 and TRBJ2-7; TCRdb's D gene call, TRBD2, goes unchecked for lack of DNA. The CDR3 length is 15 residues. The germline CDR1 and CDR2 sequences are SGHRS and YFSETQ. CDR3 sequence reads: CASSLAGKASYEQYF.

This chain links TRBV5-1 with TRBJ2-3; TCRdb reports TRBD1, a call that lacks DNA to check it against. The germline CDR1 and CDR2 sequences are SGHRS and YFSETQ. This CDR3 has 16 residues. CDR3 in amino acids: CASSLPSTVSTDTQYF.

The rearrangement joins TRBV29-1 to TRBJ2-7. CDR3 length equals 11 residues. In germline, CDR1 is SQVTM, CDR2 ANQGSEA. The CDR3 sequence: CSVEEVYEQYF.

This chain uses TRBV12-3 or TRBV12-4 with TRBJ2-7; lacking DNA, the TRBD1 call made by TCRdb goes unchecked. This CDR3 comprises 15 residues. The CDR3 protein is CASSLGQGALYEQYF.

The chain is built from TRBV4-3 and TRBJ2-2; TCRdb returns TRBD1, unconfirmable since there is no DNA. The CDR3 totals 15 residues. From germline, CDR1 is LGHNA and CDR2 YSLEER. The CDR3 is CASSHRTGNTGELFF.

The chain is built from TRBV12-3 or TRBV12-4 and TRBJ1-3; absent DNA, TCRdb's TRBD1 call cannot be checked. This CDR3 is 14 amino acids long. The chain's CDR3 is CASSRRGVGNTIYF.

The chain uses TRBV27 and TRBJ2-1; TCRdb indicates TRBD1, and absent DNA this call remains unverified. CDR1 is MNHEY and CDR2 is SMNVEV in the germline V gene (reference sequence). CDR3 length equals 17 residues. The CDR3 here is CASSPRTGGNSYNEQFF.

The genes are TRBV7-2 and TRBJ2-7; without DNA, the TCRdb call of TRBD2 cannot be checked. The CDR3 covers 14 residues. The germline V gene encodes CDR1 SGHTA and CDR2 FQGNSA. CDR3 amino acids: CASSLGTSGGTEYF.

The chain uses TRBV5-6 and TRBJ2-1; TCRdb picks TRBD1, but there is no DNA to check that call. Looked up from germline, CDR1 is SGHDT and CDR2 is YYEEEE. The CDR3 is 16 amino acids. The chain's CDR3 is CASSTGLGGVSNEQFF.

The V call is TRBV9, the J call TRBJ2-7; the D call from TCRdb, TRBD1, cannot be confirmed without DNA. CDR1 is SGDLS, CDR2 YYNGEE, per germline. The CDR3 totals 14 residues. CDR3 residues: CASSPGWGAYEQYF.

The rearrangement uses TRBV9 and TRBJ2-1. CDR1 is SGDLS, CDR2 YYNGEE, per germline. This CDR3 spans 15 amino acids. The CDR3 sequence is CASSVDGVRLDEQFF.

The rearrangement uses TRBV20-1 and TRBJ2-7; TCRdb picks TRBD1, but there is no DNA to check that call. The CDR3 extends over 14 amino acids. Germline CDR1 reads DFQATT; CDR2 reads SNEGSKA (reference sequence). The CDR3 is CSAMDRISTYEQYF.

The CDR3 reads CASSLRTGENTEAFF. The chain links TRBV5-1 to TRBJ1-1; the TCRdb D gene call, TRBD1, has no DNA to confirm it. Germline V gives CDR1 SGHRS, CDR2 YFSETQ. The CDR3 runs to 15 residues.

The gene calls are TRBV5-1 and TRBJ2-7. Germline V gene sequence: CDR1 SGHRS, CDR2 YFSETQ. This CDR3 has 14 amino acids. CDR3: CASSKQGIGYEQYF.

The chain has TRBV12-3 or TRBV12-4 and TRBJ2-7; with no DNA, the TCRdb D assignment of TRBD1 cannot be verified. This CDR3 spans 14 amino acids. The CDR3 reads CASRGGHSSYEQYF.

The chain links TRBV5-1 to TRBJ2-3; TCRdb calls TRBD2, which cannot be checked without DNA. The germline gives CDR1 SGHRS, CDR2 YFSETQ. The CDR3 is 15 residues long. CDR3: CASVDHGGAPDTQYF.

V gene TRBV21-1 combines with J gene TRBJ1-5; the D call from TCRdb, TRBD1, cannot be confirmed without DNA. TRBV21-1 is noted as a pseudogene. The CDR3 is 16 amino acids. The CDR3 region is CASSKGTGGDYQPQHF.

V usage is TRBV13 and J usage is TRBJ2-3; TCRdb returns TRBD1, unconfirmable since there is no DNA. Germline V lookup: CDR1 PRHDT, CDR2 FYEKMQ (reference sequence). The CDR3 contains 16 residues. CDR3 protein: CASSGSGTGGPDTQYF. Full variable domain (rest looked up from reference TRBV13 and TRBJ2-3): AAGVIQSPRHLIKEKRETATLKCYPIPRHDTVYWYQQGPGQDPQFLISFYEKMQSDKGSIPDRFSAQQFSDYHSELNMSSLELGDSALYFCASSGSGTGGPDTQYFGPGTRLTVL.

V usage is TRBV7-2 and J usage is TRBJ1-2; no DNA is available, so the TRBD1 call from TCRdb remains unchecked. Germline V CDR1 and CDR2: SGHTA, FQGNSA. CDR3 length equals 14 residues. CDR3 sequence: CASRPGTGLSGYTF.

The chain employs TRBV20-1 and TRBJ2-3. This CDR3 comprises 14 residues. CDR1 and CDR2 (germline): DFQATT, SNEGSKA (reference sequence). CDR3 residues: CSARDRSGPDTQYF.